Each of the 24 T cell receptor beta chains below was sequenced from the same sample in a study of blood T cell repertoires in COVID-19. Only in-frame clones appear in the TCRdb table, and some are missing; sequencing was by immunoSEQ multiplex PCR. This sample has a few hundred thousand clones; around nine tenths occur once, and the top ten carry about 1.7%. The sequencing input was PBMCs or T cells enriched from blood (not recorded which). The receptor source for this set is a woman aged 35 to 49 who had recovered from COVID-19.

CDR3 nucleotide sequence: TGCGCCAGCAGCTTGGCGGACAGGGGCCCTTTCTATGGCTACACCTTC. Residues: CASSLADRGPFYGYTF. J is TRBJ1-2 and V is TRBV5-1, with TRBD1 matching 9 bases. The CDR3 has 16 residues. The germline gives CDR1 SGHRS, CDR2 YFSETQ. V trimming: 0 bases; J trimming: 4 bases; junction bases outside the gene matches: 7.

This sequence joins TRBV5-6 and TRBJ2-1; 9 positions agree with TRBD2. Looked up from germline, CDR1 is SGHDT and CDR2 is YYEEEE. The CDR3 covers 16 residues. Unmatched junction bases numbered 4, after V lost 0 bases and J lost 3 bases. This CDR3 reads CASSLGGTSNYNEQFF. DNA for the CDR3: TGTGCCAGCAGCTTGGGTGGGACTAGCAACTACAATGAGCAGTTCTTC.

To note about this clone: At the DNA level, this CDR3 is encoded by other sequences in the same sample as well. The chain is built from TRBV5-1 and TRBJ2-1; 7 nucleotides match TRBD2. V shed 0 bases and J 8 bases; nucleotides not matched to a gene: 2. Germline CDR1 SGHRS, CDR2 YFSETQ. The CDR3 is 13 amino acids. The CDR3 protein is CASSLGLADEQFF. The DNA of the CDR3 is TGCGCCAGCAGCTTGGGACTAGCAGATGAGCAGTTCTTC. The full variable domain, rest sourced from reference TRBV5-1 and TRBJ2-1, is KAGVTQTPRYLIKTRGQQVTLSCSPISGHRSVSWYQQTPGQGLQFLFEYFSETQRNKGNFPGRFSGRQFSNSRSEMNVSTLELGDSALYLCASSLGLADEQFFGPGTRLTVL.

The J gene is TRBJ1-2, the V gene TRBV19, with D unclear. The germline gives CDR1 LNHDA, CDR2 SQIVND (reference sequence). Trimming stripped 6 bases from V and 8 bases from J, with 16 bases between. The CDR3 loop spans 13 amino acids. The CDR3 DNA sequence: TGTGCCAGTAGCCATAACATCGGGAAGGGCTACACCTTC. Residues: CASSHNIGKGYTF.

This chain uses TRBV30 with TRBJ1-6; no reliable D call. Trimming cost V 2 bases and J 3 bases, with 14 bases left between them. Germline CDR1 is GTSNPN and CDR2 is SVGIG (reference sequence). The CDR3 sequence is 16 residues long. Here the CDR3 reads CAWSRRRLLYNSPLHF. CDR3 in DNA: TGTGCCTGGAGTAGGAGACGGCTTCTCTATAATTCACCCCTCCACTTT.

The V gene is TRBV7-2, the J gene TRBJ2-7, with 8 nucleotides matching TRBD1. The CDR3 sequence is 14 residues long. Germline trimming cut 1 base from V and 4 bases from J; bases unmatched to any gene: 3. CDR1 and CDR2 from the germline V gene are SGHTA and FQGNSA. The CDR3, as DNA: TGTGCCAGCAGCTTAGTGACAGGGGATTACGAGCAGTACTTC. Its protein is CASSLVTGDYEQYF.

The chain has TRBV7-9 and TRBJ1-4, with 9 bases fitting TRBD1. With 5 bases clipped from V and 3 bases from J, the junction kept 13 bases outside the gene matches. The V gene's germline CDR1 is SEHNR and CDR2 FQNEAQ (reference sequence). The CDR3 runs 18 residues. The CDR3 DNA is TGTGCCAGCAGCCCGCGGAGGACAGGGGTTACGGCTAATGAAAAACTGTTTTTT. Translation: CASSPRRTGVTANEKLFF.

This sequence joins TRBV13 and TRBJ1-1, with 8 bases identical to TRBD1. The junction had 15 bases not matched to a gene; V was cut back by 6 bases and J by 0 bases. Germline CDR1 and CDR2: PRHDT and FYEKMQ (reference sequence). This CDR3 contains 18 residues. CDR3 sequence reads: CASRTRTGTQRVNTEAFF. The CDR3 DNA reads as TGTGCCAGCAGGACCCGGACAGGGACCCAACGGGTGAACACTGAAGCTTTCTTT.

J is TRBJ1-2 and V is TRBV27; no firm D call. The CDR3 totals 13 residues. V was trimmed by 3 bases and J by 4 bases, leaving 9 bases between them. Germline values: CDR1 MNHEY, CDR2 SMNVEV (reference sequence). Here the CDR3 DNA reads TGTGCCAGCAGTTTTCGGCAGGCCTATGGCTACACCTTC. Its translation is CASSFRQAYGYTF.

The rearrangement links TRBV5-1 to TRBJ1-2, with D perhaps TRBD1 (6 bases). The germline V gene encodes CDR1 SGHRS and CDR2 YFSETQ. The V and J ends lost 0 bases and 0 bases respectively, with 15 bases between them. The CDR3 runs 17 residues. The CDR3 DNA reads TGCGCCAGCAGCTTGGGTGCAGGGGCGAACTCTAACTATGGCTACACCTTC. Amino acids: CASSLGAGANSNYGYTF. Combining the CDR3 with reference TRBV5-1 and TRBJ1-2 gives the whole variable domain KAGVTQTPRYLIKTRGQQVTLSCSPISGHRSVSWYQQTPGQGLQFLFEYFSETQRNKGNFPGRFSGRQFSNSRSEMNVSTLELGDSALYLCASSLGAGANSNYGYTFGSGTRLTVV.

J is TRBJ1-1 and V is TRBV9, with D perhaps TRBD1 (5 bases). Deletions cut 4 bases from V and 6 bases from J, with 22 bases between. Germline CDR1 and CDR2: SGDLS and YYNGEE. This CDR3 region has 16 residues. In DNA form, the CDR3 reads TGTGCCAGCAGCCCGCGGAGGGACGGATCAGGTCCTGAAGCTTTCTTT. As protein: CASSPRRDGSGPEAFF.

This clone was seen a handful of times. The chain has TRBV14 and TRBJ2-7, with 7 positions matching TRBD1. The CDR3 consists of 18 residues. CDR1 is SGHDN, CDR2 FVKESK, per germline. The J segment lost 9 bases and the V segment lost 1 base, leaving 21 bases of the junction unmatched. The CDR3 DNA reads TGTGCCAGCAGCCAAGTGGGACAGTCTGGATTGTATGCTGTTCCGCAGTACTTC. Translated, it gives CASSQVGQSGLYAVPQYF.

The chain links TRBV14 to TRBJ1-6; D is uncertain. V was trimmed by 4 bases and J by 6 bases, leaving 19 bases between them. This CDR3 region has 17 residues. Germline assignment: CDR1 SGHDN and CDR2 FVKESK. CDR3 residues: CASSLRGVATVNSPLHF. The CDR3 DNA follows: TGTGCCAGCAGCCTCAGAGGCGTCGCGACGGTTAATTCACCCCTCCACTTT.

The V call is TRBV6-1, the J call TRBJ2-3, with 9 bases that match TRBD2. The CDR3 contains 16 residues. Germline CDR1 reads MNHNS; CDR2 reads SASEGT. J gave up 5 bases and V 2 bases, and 8 bases lay outside the gene matches. The CDR3 bases are TGTGCCAGCAGTGAACAAATAGCGGGAGTTTTAGATACGCAGTATTTT. Its protein product is CASSEQIAGVLDTQYF.

This chain links TRBV7-8 with TRBJ1-1, with a weak D call TRBD1 (6 bases). CDR3 length equals 17 residues. The V end lost 1 base, the J end lost 1 base, and 16 bases lay between the germline ends. CDR1 SGHVS and CDR2 FQNEAQ come from the germline V gene. Written as DNA, the CDR3 is TGTGCCAGCAGCTTAGACCCTCAGGGGTTCAGGAACACTGAAGCTTTCTTT. Translation gives CASSLDPQGFRNTEAFF.

The V and J genes are TRBV28 and TRBJ2-1; the D gene is possibly TRBD2 (5 bases). Trimming removed 4 bases from V and 5 bases from J, with 12 bases in between. Germline CDR1 and CDR2: MDHEN and SYDVKM. This CDR3 contains 14 residues. The CDR3 coding sequence is TGTGCCAGCAGTTCCCCCGTCGGGGACAATGAGCAGTTCTTC. Amino acids: CASSSPVGDNEQFF.

The rearrangement joins TRBV15 to TRBJ1-5; no firm D call. V was pared by 3 bases and J by 6 bases, with 6 bases between. This CDR3 has 12 amino acids. The germline CDR1 and CDR2 sequences are LNHNV and YYDKDF (reference sequence). This chain's CDR3 is CATSRSTQPQHF. The CDR3 DNA reads as TGTGCCACCAGCAGGTCTACTCAGCCCCAGCATTTT.

This chain connects TRBV5-4 to TRBJ1-6; 12 positions agree with TRBD1. CDR1 is SGHNT, CDR2 YYREEE, per germline (reference sequence). CDR3 length equals 18 residues. V trimming: 4 bases; J trimming: 9 bases; junction bases outside the gene matches: 14. In nucleotides, the CDR3 is TGTGCCAGCAGCGACGGGACAGGGGGCACCACTATACTTTCACCCCTCCACTTT. Its translation: CASSDGTGGTTILSPLHF.

The chain employs TRBV7-2 and TRBJ1-1, with D possibly being TRBD1 (6 bases). Trimming cost V 2 bases and J 5 bases, with 12 bases left between them. Looked up from germline, CDR1 is SGHTA and CDR2 is FQGNSA. The CDR3 is made up of 14 amino acids. For the CDR3, the DNA is TGTGCCAGCAGCTTACAGGGGCTGGGAACTGAAGCTTTCTTT. Protein product: CASSLQGLGTEAFF.

The chain uses TRBV27 and TRBJ1-6; 8 nucleotides match TRBD1. This CDR3 comprises 18 residues. The V gene end was trimmed by 4 bases and the J gene end by 5 bases; junction bases not matched to a gene: 13. Germline assignment: CDR1 MNHEY and CDR2 SMNVEV (reference sequence). The CDR3 sequence is CASSSRTGRVFDNSPLHF. For the CDR3, the DNA is TGTGCCAGCAGTTCCCGGACAGGGAGGGTTTTCGATAATTCACCCCTCCACTTT.

This clone was picked up a small number of times. V usage is TRBV29-1 and J usage is TRBJ1-5; 9 nucleotides align to TRBD1. The ends lost 7 bases at V and 4 bases at J; junction bases unmatched: 11. CDR1 and CDR2 from the germline V gene are SQVTM and ANQGSEA. The CDR3 is 15 amino acids. This CDR3 is CSATGDRAGNQPQHF. CDR3 DNA: TGCAGCGCCACCGGGGACAGGGCTGGGAATCAGCCCCAGCATTTT.

The chain carries TRBV6-5 and TRBJ1-1; D call uncertain. V was shortened by 2 bases and J by 4 bases, with 14 bases between the two germline ends. Germline CDR1 and CDR2: MNHEY and SVGAGI. The CDR3 contains 15 residues. The CDR3 loop is CASSYTVESVTEAFF. In DNA form, the CDR3 reads TGTGCCAGCAGTTACACGGTCGAATCGGTCACTGAAGCTTTCTTT.

The chain carries TRBV14 and TRBJ2-7, with a possible D match to TRBD1 (5 bases). CDR3 length: 15 residues. The V end lost 3 bases, the J end lost 7 bases, and 19 bases lay between the germline ends. In germline, CDR1 is SGHDN, CDR2 FVKESK. CDR3: CASSHVGADKGEQYF. CDR3 sequence (DNA): TGTGCCAGCAGCCATGTAGGGGCCGATAAGGGGGAGCAGTACTTC.

The V call is TRBV19, the J call TRBJ1-2; TRBD1 is a possible D gene (6 bases). Germline loops: CDR1 LNHDA, CDR2 SQIVND (reference sequence). V was trimmed by 2 bases and J by 5 bases, leaving 9 bases between them. The CDR3 is 13 residues long. CDR3 protein: CASSIRQEYGYTF. Here the CDR3 DNA reads TGTGCCAGTAGTATAAGACAGGAGTATGGCTACACCTTC.